This T cell receptor beta chain was retrieved from a study of T-cell reconstitution after alpha-beta-depleted transplantation in children. This clonotype came up a few times. Unique molecular identifiers featured in how the TCRbeta library was prepared. TCRdb reprocessed the PCR reads via MiXCR and lists one record per CDR3 protein. In the table there are approximately 400,000 distinct CDR3 sequences, approximately 10% of which are singletons. This clonotype originated in a human donor who donated a stem cell graft to a child with acute myeloid leukemia. This sample comprised PBMCs from the stem cell graft donor, obtained from the stem cell graft.

The CDR3 DNA reads as TGTGCCAGCAGTTTTACAGCGGACACCGGGGAGCTGTTTTTT. Amino acid sequence: CASSFTADTGELFF. The V gene is TRBV12-3 or TRBV12-4, the J gene TRBJ2-2; D possibly corresponds to TRBD2 (5 bases). Trimming pared 3 bases from V and 3 bases from J, leaving 8 bases between. CDR3 length: 14 residues.